This T cell receptor beta chain was found in a study of T cells in women clearing cervical HPV infection. Overall study context: Control women cleared a single incident HPV16 infection within 12 months. Case blood was drawn when the lesion was first found; control blood after infection became undetectable. Study findings and constraints: TRBV6-7 abundance was lower in cases than controls (around 0.11% versus 0.16%).

Each participant carried one incident cervical HPV16 infection only. Measured with immunoSEQ multiplex PCR; TCRdb has only the in-frame clones, and not every one. Its table records approximately 41,000 clones. Comment on this clone: What it recognizes is unknown. The CDR3 goes on 3 residues after the read ends, and that part is filled in from the germline J gene.

The CDR3 has 12 residues. The V end was cut by 4 bases, the J end by 6 bases, with 7 bases between. From germline, CDR1 is LNHDA and CDR2 SQIVND (reference sequence). Sequencing used blood buffy coat. The chain employs TRBV19 and TRBJ2-1; D unclear. This TCR was recovered from a woman between 18 and 69 years old with a cervical HPV16 infection that either progressed to CIN3+ or cleared (not recorded which). CDR3 in amino acids: CASSSLVNEQFF. The part of the CDR3 DNA that was read is TGTGCCAGTAGTAGTCTCGTCAATGAG.